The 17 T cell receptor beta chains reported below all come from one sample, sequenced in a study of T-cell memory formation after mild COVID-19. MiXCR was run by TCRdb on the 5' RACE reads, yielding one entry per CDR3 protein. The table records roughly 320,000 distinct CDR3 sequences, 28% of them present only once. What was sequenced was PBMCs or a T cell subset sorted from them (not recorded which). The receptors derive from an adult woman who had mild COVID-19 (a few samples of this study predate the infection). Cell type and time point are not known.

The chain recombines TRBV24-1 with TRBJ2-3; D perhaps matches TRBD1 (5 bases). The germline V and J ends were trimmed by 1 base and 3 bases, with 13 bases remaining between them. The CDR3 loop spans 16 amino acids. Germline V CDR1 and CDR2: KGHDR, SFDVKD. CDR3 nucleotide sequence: TGTGCCACCAGTGATTTCCAGGGAATGGGGACAGATACGCAGTATTTT. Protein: CATSDFQGMGTDTQYF.

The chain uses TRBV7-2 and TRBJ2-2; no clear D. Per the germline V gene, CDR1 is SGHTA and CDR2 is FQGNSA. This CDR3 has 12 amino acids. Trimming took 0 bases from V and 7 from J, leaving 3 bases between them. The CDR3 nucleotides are TGTGCCAGCAGCTTAGCGGTCGGGGAGCTGTTTTTT. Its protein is CASSLAVGELFF.

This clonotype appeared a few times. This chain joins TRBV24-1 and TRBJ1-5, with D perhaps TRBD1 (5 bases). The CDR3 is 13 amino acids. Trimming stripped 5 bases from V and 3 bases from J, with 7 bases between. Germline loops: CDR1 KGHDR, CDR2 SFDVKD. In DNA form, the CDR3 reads TGTGCCACCAGTGCAGGGCTCAATCAGCCCCAGCATTTT. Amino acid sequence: CATSAGLNQPQHF.

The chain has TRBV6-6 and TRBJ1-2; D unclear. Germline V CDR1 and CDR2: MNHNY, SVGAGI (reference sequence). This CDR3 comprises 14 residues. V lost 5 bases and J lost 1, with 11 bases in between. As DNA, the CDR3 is TGTGCCAGCAGTAATCCAGAGATTAACTATGGCTACACCTTC. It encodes CASSNPEINYGYTF.

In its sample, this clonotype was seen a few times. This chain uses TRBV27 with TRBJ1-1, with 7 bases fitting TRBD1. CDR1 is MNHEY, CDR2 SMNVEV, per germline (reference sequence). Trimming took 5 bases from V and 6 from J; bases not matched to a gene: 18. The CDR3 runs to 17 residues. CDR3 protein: CASSPLSLGQVFSEAFF. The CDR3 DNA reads TGTGCCAGCAGTCCCCTTTCCCTCGGACAGGTCTTTTCTGAAGCTTTCTTT.

The CDR3 DNA sequence: TGCAGCGTTGAAGAGCCTCCGGACAGGGTGGGGAACTATGGCTACACCTTC. Encoded protein: CSVEEPPDRVGNYGYTF. J is TRBJ1-2 and V is TRBV29-1; 8 bases align to TRBD1. The J segment lost 2 bases and the V segment lost 0 bases, leaving 11 bases of the junction unmatched. CDR1 SQVTM and CDR2 ANQGSEA come from the germline V gene. This CDR3 has 17 amino acids.

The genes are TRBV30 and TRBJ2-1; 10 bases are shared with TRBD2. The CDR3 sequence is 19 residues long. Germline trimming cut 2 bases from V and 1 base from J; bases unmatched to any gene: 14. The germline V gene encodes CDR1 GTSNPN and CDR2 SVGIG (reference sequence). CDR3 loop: CAWSLGSLAGAFSYNEQFF. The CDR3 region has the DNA TGTGCCTGGAGTCTCGGCTCGCTAGCGGGAGCCTTTTCCTACAATGAGCAGTTCTTC.

The CDR3 DNA reads TGCGCCAGCAGCTTCGGGACAGGGGCGATATCCTACGAGCAGTACTTC. Amino acid sequence: CASSFGTGAISYEQYF. V usage is TRBV5-1 and J usage is TRBJ2-7; 10 positions match TRBD1. Germline V CDR1 and CDR2: SGHRS, YFSETQ. There are 16 residues in the CDR3. The trim removed 2 bases at V and 1 base at J, leaving 6 bases unmatched.

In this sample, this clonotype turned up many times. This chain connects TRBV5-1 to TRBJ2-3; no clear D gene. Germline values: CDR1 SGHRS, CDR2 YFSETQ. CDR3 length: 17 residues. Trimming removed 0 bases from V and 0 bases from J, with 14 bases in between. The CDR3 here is CASSLDPTAHSTDTQYF. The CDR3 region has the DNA TGCGCCAGCAGCTTGGACCCCACCGCACACAGCACAGATACGCAGTATTTT.

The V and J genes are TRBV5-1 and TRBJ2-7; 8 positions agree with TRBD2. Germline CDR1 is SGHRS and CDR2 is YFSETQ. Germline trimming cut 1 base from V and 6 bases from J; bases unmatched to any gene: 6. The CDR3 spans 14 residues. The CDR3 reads CASSLSAGGLEQYF. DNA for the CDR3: TGCGCCAGCAGCTTGTCGGCGGGGGGTCTCGAGCAGTACTTC. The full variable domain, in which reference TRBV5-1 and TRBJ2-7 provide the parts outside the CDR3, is KAGVTQTPRYLIKTRGQQVTLSCSPISGHRSVSWYQQTPGQGLQFLFEYFSETQRNKGNFPGRFSGRQFSNSRSEMNVSTLELGDSALYLCASSLSAGGLEQYFGPGTRLTVT.

The CDR3 sequence: CASSPRKGGPGELFF. The CDR3 DNA is TGTGCCAGCAGCCCCAGGAAAGGGGGGCCCGGGGAGCTGTTTTTT. V gene TRBV7-2 combines with J gene TRBJ2-2; D might be TRBD1 or TRBD2, each matching 6 bases. This CDR3 spans 15 amino acids. Trimming removed 5 bases from V and 6 bases from J, with 16 bases in between. Per germline, CDR1 SGHTA and CDR2 FQGNSA.

CDR3 nucleotides: TGTGCCAGCAGCGCCGGACTGGGTAGCACAGATACGCAGTATTTT. Protein: CASSAGLGSTDTQYF. The chain combines TRBV9 with TRBJ2-3; the D gene is possibly TRBD2 (5 bases). This CDR3 is 15 amino acids long. The germline V and J ends were trimmed by 3 bases and 0 bases, with 11 bases remaining between them. In germline, CDR1 is SGDLS, CDR2 YYNGEE. The entire variable domain, with the rest obtained from reference TRBV9 and TRBJ2-3, is as follows: DSGVTQTPKHLITATGQRVTLRCSPRSGDLSVYWYQQSLDQGLQFLIQYYNGEERAKGNILERFSAQQFPDLHSELNLSSLELGDSALYFCASSAGLGSTDTQYFGPGTRLTVL.

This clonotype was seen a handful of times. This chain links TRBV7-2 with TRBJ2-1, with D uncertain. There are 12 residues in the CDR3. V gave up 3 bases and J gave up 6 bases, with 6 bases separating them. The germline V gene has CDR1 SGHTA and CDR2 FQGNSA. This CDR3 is CASSFIINEQFF. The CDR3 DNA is TGTGCCAGCAGCTTTATTATCAATGAGCAGTTCTTC.

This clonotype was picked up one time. The CDR3 protein is CASSIGLTPGGYTF. CDR3 nucleotides: TGTGCCAGTAGTATCGGCCTAACGCCGGGAGGCTACACCTTC. The rearrangement uses TRBV19 and TRBJ1-2; D remains unclear. Trimming removed 3 bases at V and 8 bases at J, with 16 bases between. The CDR3 spans 14 residues. Germline lookup yields CDR1 LNHDA and CDR2 SQIVND (reference sequence).

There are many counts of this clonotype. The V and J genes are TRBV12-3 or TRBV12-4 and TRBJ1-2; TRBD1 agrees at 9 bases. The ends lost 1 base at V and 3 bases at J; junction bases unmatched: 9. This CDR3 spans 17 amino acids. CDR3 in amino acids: CASSLVHRGQSHYGYTF. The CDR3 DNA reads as TGTGCCAGCAGTTTAGTCCACAGGGGGCAGTCCCACTATGGCTACACCTTC.

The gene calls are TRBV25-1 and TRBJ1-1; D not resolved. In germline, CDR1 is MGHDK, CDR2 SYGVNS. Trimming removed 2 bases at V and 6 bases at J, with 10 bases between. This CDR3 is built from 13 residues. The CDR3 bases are TGTGCCAGCAGTGAAGGAAATGTGGCTGAAGCTTTCTTT. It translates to CASSEGNVAEAFF.

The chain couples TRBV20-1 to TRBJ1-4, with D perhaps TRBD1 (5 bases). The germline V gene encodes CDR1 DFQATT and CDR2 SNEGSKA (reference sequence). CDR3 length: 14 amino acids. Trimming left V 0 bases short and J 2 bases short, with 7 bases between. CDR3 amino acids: CSARDRDTNEKLFF. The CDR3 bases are TGCAGTGCTAGAGACAGGGACACTAATGAAAAACTGTTTTTT.